The present TCR beta chain was sequenced within a study of T-cell memory formation after mild COVID-19. The study, taken as a whole, reports: Cross-reactive memory appears to have joined, as suggested by some responding clones showing up in pre-infection memory.

This clonotype was detected a few times. The antigen remains undetermined. Germline values: CDR1 KGHSH, CDR2 LQKENI. V was cut by 3 bases and J by 2 bases, with 9 bases left in between. CDR3 length: 14 amino acids. TCRdb ran MiXCR on the 5' RACE reads and lists one entry per CDR3 protein. Of about 240,000 distinct CDR3 sequences in the sample, 8.5% to 9.5% are singletons; the top ten hold 20% to 25%. The chain links TRBV18 to TRBJ2-3; D is uncertain. The source of this sequence is a man younger than 35 who had mild COVID-19 (a few samples of this study predate the infection). Cell type and time point are not known. Source material: PBMCs or a T cell subset sorted from them (not recorded which). CDR3 loop: CASSPSSNTDTQYF. For the CDR3, the DNA is TGTGCCAGCTCACCCTCCTCGAACACAGATACGCAGTATTTT.